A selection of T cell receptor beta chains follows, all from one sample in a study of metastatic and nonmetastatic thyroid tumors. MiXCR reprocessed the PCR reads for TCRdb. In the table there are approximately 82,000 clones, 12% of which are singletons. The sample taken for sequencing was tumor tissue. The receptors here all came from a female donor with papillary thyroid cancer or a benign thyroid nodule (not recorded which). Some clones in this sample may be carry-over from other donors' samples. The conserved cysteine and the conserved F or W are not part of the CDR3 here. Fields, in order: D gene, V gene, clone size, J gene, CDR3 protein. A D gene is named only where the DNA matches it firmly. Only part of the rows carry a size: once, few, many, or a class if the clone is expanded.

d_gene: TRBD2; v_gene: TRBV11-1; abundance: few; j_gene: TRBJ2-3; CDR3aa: ASSAGLAGGPSTDTQY
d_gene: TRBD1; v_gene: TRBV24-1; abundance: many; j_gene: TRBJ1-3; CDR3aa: ATSDLGQGGNTIY
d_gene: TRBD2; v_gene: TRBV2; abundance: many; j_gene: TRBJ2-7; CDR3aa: ASVASGYEQY
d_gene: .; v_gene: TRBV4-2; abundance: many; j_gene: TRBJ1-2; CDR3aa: ASSPAQLGEGYT
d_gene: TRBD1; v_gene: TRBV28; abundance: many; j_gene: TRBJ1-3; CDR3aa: ASKGLDRHSGNTIY
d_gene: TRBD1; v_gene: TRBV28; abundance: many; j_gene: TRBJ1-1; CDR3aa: ASRINRGPEAF
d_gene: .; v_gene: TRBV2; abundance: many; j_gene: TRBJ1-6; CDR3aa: ASTGLDSPLH
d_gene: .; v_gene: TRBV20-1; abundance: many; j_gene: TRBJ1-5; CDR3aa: SARGQGGRASNQPQH
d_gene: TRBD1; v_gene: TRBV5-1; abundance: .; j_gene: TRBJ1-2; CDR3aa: ASSMTGGFRYCHT
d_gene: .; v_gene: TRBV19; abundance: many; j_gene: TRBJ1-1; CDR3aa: ASSISRRPNTEAF
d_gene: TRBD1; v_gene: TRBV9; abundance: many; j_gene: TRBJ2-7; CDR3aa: ASSARDRGFTEQY
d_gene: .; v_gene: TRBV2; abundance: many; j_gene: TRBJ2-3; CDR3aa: ASTLRVATSTDTQY
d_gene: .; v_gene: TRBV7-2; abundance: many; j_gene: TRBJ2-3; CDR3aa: AVALGVTDTQY
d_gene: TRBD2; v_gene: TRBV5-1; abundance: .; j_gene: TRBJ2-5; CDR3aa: ASSESGTILIETQY
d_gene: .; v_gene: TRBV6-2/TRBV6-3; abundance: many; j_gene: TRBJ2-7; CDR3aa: ATANRVREQY
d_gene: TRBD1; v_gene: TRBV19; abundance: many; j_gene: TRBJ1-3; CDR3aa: ASRLAGTDSGNTIY
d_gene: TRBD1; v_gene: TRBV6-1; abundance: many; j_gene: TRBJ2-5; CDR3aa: ASSDLRTGGRETQY
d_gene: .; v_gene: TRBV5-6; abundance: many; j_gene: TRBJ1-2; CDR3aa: ASSLTGFGYT
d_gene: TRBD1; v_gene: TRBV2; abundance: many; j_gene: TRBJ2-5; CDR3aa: ARGDRVLETQY
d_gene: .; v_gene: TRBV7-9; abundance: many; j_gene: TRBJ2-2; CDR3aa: ASSLLETGELF
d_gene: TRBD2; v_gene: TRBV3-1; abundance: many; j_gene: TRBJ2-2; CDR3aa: ASSQWGLAGANTGELF
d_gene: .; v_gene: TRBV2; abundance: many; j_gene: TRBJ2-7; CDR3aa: ASRAARRYEQY
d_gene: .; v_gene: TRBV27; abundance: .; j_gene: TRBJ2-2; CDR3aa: ARSNYGGSGEMF
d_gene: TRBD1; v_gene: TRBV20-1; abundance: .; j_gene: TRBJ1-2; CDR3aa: SARASWTGYGYT
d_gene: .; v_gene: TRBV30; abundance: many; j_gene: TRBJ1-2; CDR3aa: AWSVRQGWYGYT
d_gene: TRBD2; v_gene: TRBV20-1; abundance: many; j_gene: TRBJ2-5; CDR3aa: SASRGGDQETQY
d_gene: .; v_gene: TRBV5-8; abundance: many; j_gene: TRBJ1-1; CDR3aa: ASSFIKTGRTEAF
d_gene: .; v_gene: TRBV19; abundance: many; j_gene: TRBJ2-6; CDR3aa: ASSKGQGLSGANVLT
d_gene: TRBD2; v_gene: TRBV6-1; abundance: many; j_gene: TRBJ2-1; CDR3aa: ASRRVAGGPGNEQF
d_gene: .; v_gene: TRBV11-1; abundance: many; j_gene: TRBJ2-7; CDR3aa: ASSRTGPPGQGYEQY
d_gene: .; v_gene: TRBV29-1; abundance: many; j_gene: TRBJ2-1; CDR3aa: SVVSGGNEQF
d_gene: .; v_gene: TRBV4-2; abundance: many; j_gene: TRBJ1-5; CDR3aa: ASSQAGGDNQPQH
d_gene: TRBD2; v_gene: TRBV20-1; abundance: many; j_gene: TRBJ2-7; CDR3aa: SAPLGLAGGGYEQY